The entry below describes one T cell receptor (beta chain). What it binds is not known. The germline V gene has CDR1 SGHDT and CDR2 YYEEEE. Trimming at V came to 0 bases and at J to 6 bases, leaving 4 bases not matched to a gene. CDR3 size: 15 residues. This record belongs to a study of cytomegalovirus exposure and HLA in healthy donors. This PCR relied on a set of 60 Vbeta primers and 13 Jbeta primers. Repertoires were generated with immunoSEQ multiplex PCR, while TCRdb's copy carries only in-frame clones and drops some. The sample consists of approximately 200,000 clones, around 80% of them appearing once. Study conclusions and caveats: Cytomegalovirus association was assigned to under 200 TCR beta chains. In a later analysis, specific HLA alleles were associated with under 20,000 TCR beta sequences at a 0.05 false discovery rate. An analysis done earlier found most TCR beta V segments productive about 90% or about 30% of the time.

This sequence originates from a woman aged 18-30 years in good health and CMV-seropositive. The genes are TRBV5-6 and TRBJ2-1; 9 bases align to TRBD1. The specimen was PBMCs. The DNA for the CDR3 is TGTGCCAGCAGCTTGGGGACAGGGGTGATCAATGAGCAGTTCTTC. Amino acids: CASSLGTGVINEQFF.